This T cell receptor beta chain appears in the sequencing data of a study of tumor-infiltrating lymphocytes in localized non-small cell lung cancer. Overall study findings and caveats: Different pieces of the same tissue were used for each assay.

Note on this clone: Its cognate antigen is unknown.

Sequencing was performed with immunoSEQ multiplex PCR; in TCRdb, only in-frame clones are kept and a portion is missing. This repertoire shows 15,000 to 20,000 clones, more than 60% found once; its top ten account for 5.5% to 7%. The sequence derives from a human donor with non-small cell lung cancer. Sequencing used lung tumor tissue.

CDR3 residues: CARSSATGGSYEQYF. For the CDR3, the DNA is TGTGCCAGAAGCTCGGCGACAGGGGGTTCCTACGAGCAGTACTTC. The chain has TRBV5-3 and TRBJ2-7, with TRBD1 identical over 9 bases. TRBV5-3 is identified as an open reading frame with a role that is uncertain. V gave up 3 bases and J gave up 1 base; unmatched junction bases: 5. This CDR3 is 15 amino acids long.